This record concerns one TCR beta chain sequence. What it recognizes is unknown. The sample is drawn from a study of identifying expanded T cells in peripheral blood. This CDR3 has 15 amino acids. Trimming removed 4 bases from V and 3 bases from J, with 16 bases in between. Germline assignment: CDR1 SGHRS and CDR2 YFSETQ. Points from the study as a whole: Clone count variance between two-week samples rose with total template count. Over around two and four weeks, about 15 and 18 clones changed, versus roughly 1.2 between replicates.

Generated by immunoSEQ multiplex PCR, the TCRdb table keeps only in-frame clones and is missing some. The sample lists 100,000 or so clones, around 85% seen once, with about 15% in the top ten. Collection occurred without any documented infections or immune events in donors. The TCR originated in a person between 18 and 75 years old in good health. Sequenced: blood. The chain recombines TRBV5-1 with TRBJ1-2; no clear D. In DNA, the CDR3 is TGCGCCAGCAGCCTGGACCCTCTCGGGGACTATGGCTACACCTTC. It specifies CASSLDPLGDYGYTF. The full variable domain, in which reference TRBV5-1 and TRBJ1-2 provide the parts outside the CDR3, is KAGVTQTPRYLIKTRGQQVTLSCSPISGHRSVSWYQQTPGQGLQFLFEYFSETQRNKGNFPGRFSGRQFSNSRSEMNVSTLELGDSALYLCASSLDPLGDYGYTFGSGTRLTVV.